Below are 19 T cell receptor beta chains sequenced from a single sample in a study of Graves' ophthalmopathy and Graves' hyperthyroidism. From RNA, the CDR3 regions of TCR beta chains were amplified and sequenced. RT-PCR in the first round used HTBI primers; a second-round multiplex PCR followed. TCRdb analysed the multiplex PCR reads with MiXCR anew, one entry per CDR3 protein. The table shows around 1,200,000 distinct CDR3 sequences, with about 35% occurring only once. Sequenced input: peripheral blood or thyroid tissue (not recorded which). These receptors were obtained from an adult man with Graves' hyperthyroidism.

In its sample, this clonotype was seen many times. V gene TRBV14 combines with J gene TRBJ2-5; D gene ambiguous. This CDR3 contains 11 residues. Germline V lookup: CDR1 SGHDN, CDR2 FVKESK. V shed 3 bases and J shed 5 bases, with 4 bases lying between them. As DNA, the CDR3 is TGTGCCAGCAGCCACGGGGAGACCCAGTACTTC. It yields the protein CASSHGETQYF.

This clonotype was recorded a few times. The chain is built from TRBV9 and TRBJ2-7; D is unclear. The CDR3 contains 16 residues. The germline V gene encodes CDR1 SGDLS and CDR2 YYNGEE. V lost 2 bases and J 0 bases, leaving 15 bases between the germline ends. CDR3 DNA sequence: TGTGCCAGCAGCGTCTACGAGCCGGCGAGCTCCTACGAGCAGTACTTC. It codes for CASSVYEPASSYEQYF.

Concerning this clonotype: A junction boundary mismatches the germline segment, possibly from a read error. The V gene is TRBV12-3 or TRBV12-4, the J gene TRBJ1-4; maybe TRBD1 (5 bases). The CDR3 length is 15 residues. CDR3 in DNA: TGTGCCGGCAGCCCCGAGTCCGGGGGTCGGGAAAAACTGTTTTTT. It translates to CAGSPESGGREKLFF.

This clonotype has at least ten counts. The genes are TRBV11-2 and TRBJ2-7; D perhaps matches TRBD2 (5 bases). The CDR3 is 14 residues long. The V and J ends lost 5 bases and 1 base respectively, with 12 bases between them. Germline V gene data show CDR1 as SGHAT and CDR2 as FQNNGV. CDR3: CASSVEAVSYEQYF. The CDR3, as DNA: TGTGCCAGCAGCGTGGAAGCGGTGTCCTACGAGCAGTACTTC.

This clonotype is a singleton in its sample. The rearrangement joins TRBV6-2 or TRBV6-3 to TRBJ2-7; 12 bases are a match to TRBD1. J was trimmed by 6 bases and V by 2 bases; bases with no gene match: 2. This CDR3 comprises 14 residues. The germline gives CDR1 MNHEY, CDR2 SVGEGT. The CDR3 protein is CASSYQGQGAEQYF. In nucleotides, the CDR3 is TGTGCCAGCAGTTACCAGGGACAGGGGGCCGAGCAGTACTTC.

This clonotype was picked up a small number of times. The rearrangement joins TRBV9 to TRBJ1-1; D not resolved. Between the trimmed V and J ends, which lost 0 bases and 9 bases, there was a span of 9 bases. This CDR3 has 12 amino acids. Germline V gene sequence: CDR1 SGDLS, CDR2 YYNGEE. The CDR3 nucleotides are TGTGCCAGCAGCGTAGTTGGAAACAAAGCTTTCTTT. Translated: CASSVVGNKAFF.

This clonotype was seen more than once but under ten times. V usage is TRBV24-1 and J usage is TRBJ1-1, with D perhaps TRBD1 (6 bases). V was cut by 11 bases and J by 7 bases, with 22 bases left in between. The CDR3 is made up of 14 amino acids. Germline lookup yields CDR1 KGHDR and CDR2 SFDVKD. The CDR3 loop is CASSTPPRTVEAFF. CDR3 nucleotide sequence: TGTGCCAGCTCCACCCCCCCAAGGACAGTTGAAGCTTTCTTT.

This chain joins TRBV2 and TRBJ1-2; D remains ambiguous. Deletions cut 6 bases from V and 4 bases from J, with 12 bases between. Per germline, CDR1 SNHLY and CDR2 FYNNEI. This CDR3 is built from 13 residues. This CDR3 is CASSAEGFYGYTF. CDR3 nucleotide sequence: TGTGCCAGCAGCGCGGAGGGATTCTATGGCTACACCTTC.

This chain links TRBV29-1 with TRBJ2-2; 8 nucleotides agree with TRBD2. The CDR3 sequence is 15 residues long. The trim removed 0 bases at V and 7 bases at J, leaving 7 bases unmatched. CDR1 and CDR2 from the germline V gene are SQVTM and ANQGSEA. CDR3: CSVEDRGGGSGELFF. As DNA, the CDR3 is TGCAGCGTTGAAGATCGGGGGGGAGGAAGCGGGGAGCTGTTTTTT.

This clonotype occurred many times. This chain uses TRBV29-1 with TRBJ2-7; no clear D gene. The germline V and J ends were trimmed by 7 bases and 3 bases, with 13 bases remaining between them. CDR1 SQVTM and CDR2 ANQGSEA come from the germline V gene. CDR3 length: 12 amino acids. CDR3: CSARQENYEQYF. The DNA of the CDR3 is TGCAGCGCTAGGCAGGAGAACTACGAGCAGTACTTC.

In its sample, this clonotype was seen a few times. V is TRBV25-1 and J is TRBJ1-5; 11 bases align to TRBD1. Unmatched junction bases numbered 7, after V lost 4 bases and J lost 5 bases. This CDR3 has 16 residues. Germline values: CDR1 MGHDK, CDR2 SYGVNS. For the CDR3, the DNA is TGTGCCAGCAGTGCTAAGGACAGGGGGCTCGATCAGCCCCAGCATTTT. Translation gives CASSAKDRGLDQPQHF. Complete variable domain (other parts from reference TRBV25-1 and TRBJ1-5): EADIYQTPRYLVIGTGKKITLECSQTMGHDKMYWYQQDPGMELHLIHYSYGVNSTEKGDLSSESTVSRIRTEHFPLTLESARPSHTSQYLCASSAKDRGLDQPQHFGDGTRLSIL.

This sequence joins TRBV5-5 and TRBJ1-4, with 9 bases that match TRBD1. This CDR3 region has 15 residues. The J segment lost 7 bases and the V segment lost 0 bases, leaving 4 bases of the junction unmatched. CDR1 and CDR2 from the germline V gene are SGHKS and YYEKEE (reference sequence). The CDR3 loop is CASSLGGQGAEKLFF. The CDR3 nucleotides are TGTGCCAGCAGCTTGGGGGGACAGGGAGCTGAAAAACTGTTTTTT.

CDR3 protein: CASSFTGGVYEQYF. The CDR3 region has the DNA TGTGCCAGCAGCTTCACAGGGGGCGTGTACGAGCAGTACTTC. This chain uses TRBV11-2 with TRBJ2-7; 9 bases match TRBD1. Germline V gives CDR1 SGHAT, CDR2 FQNNGV. The CDR3 covers 14 residues. Trimming removed 3 bases from V and 4 bases from J; junction bases left unmatched: 4.

The rearrangement joins TRBV28 to TRBJ2-5; TRBD1 agrees at 9 bases. Germline V lookup: CDR1 MDHEN, CDR2 SYDVKM. Losses at the gene ends were 5 bases for V and 7 bases for J; bases not matched to a gene: 8. This CDR3 has 14 amino acids. The CDR3 sequence is CASSRTGEVVTQYF. The CDR3 DNA follows: TGTGCCAGCAGTCGGACAGGGGAAGTGGTGACCCAGTACTTC.

In its sample, this clonotype was seen many times. The chain couples TRBV13 to TRBJ2-7; 8 positions match TRBD1. V lost 3 bases and J lost 7; bases outside the gene matches: 8. This CDR3 contains 14 residues. Germline CDR1 PRHDT, CDR2 FYEKMQ (reference sequence). CDR3 protein: CASSLSQGAREQYF. DNA of the CDR3: TGTGCCAGCAGCTTGAGTCAGGGGGCGAGGGAGCAGTACTTC.

The chain combines TRBV25-1 with TRBJ2-5; tentative D call: TRBD1 (6 bases). The better agreement between TRBJ2-7 and the DNA end casts doubt on the J call. Per germline, CDR1 MGHDK and CDR2 SYGVNS. This CDR3 has 12 amino acids. CDR3 in DNA: TGTGCCACCAACCAGGGGATATACGAGCAGTACTTC. Translation: CATNQGIYEQYF.

The chain uses TRBV19 and TRBJ1-1, with D maybe TRBD1 (5 bases). Trimming stripped 3 bases from V and 3 bases from J, with 8 bases between. Germline loops: CDR1 LNHDA, CDR2 SQIVND (reference sequence). The CDR3 loop spans 13 amino acids. CDR3 region: CASSIWGHTEAFF. CDR3 DNA: TGTGCCAGTAGTATTTGGGGCCACACTGAAGCTTTCTTT.

The chain joins TRBV19 to TRBJ2-7; no definite D call. V was shortened by 6 bases and J by 0 bases, with 15 bases between the two germline ends. CDR3 length: 15 residues. Germline-derived CDR1 and CDR2 are LNHDA and SQIVND (reference sequence). The CDR3 spells CASRTDSQSSYEQYF. As DNA, the CDR3 is TGTGCCAGTAGGACCGATTCCCAGAGCTCCTACGAGCAGTACTTC. The complete variable domain, with remaining parts taken from reference TRBV19 and TRBJ2-7, reads DGGITQSPKYLFRKEGQNVTLSCEQNLNHDAMYWYRQDPGQGLRLIYYSQIVNDFQKGDIAEGYSVSREKKESFPLTVTSAQKNPTAFYLCASRTDSQSSYEQYFGPGTRLTVT.

Remarks on this clonotype: Since the CDR3 does not end with the conserved phenylalanine or tryptophan, this likely comes from a read error. The genes are TRBV14 and TRBJ1-2, with D uncertain. V gave up 5 bases and J gave up 4 bases, with 8 bases separating them. CDR1 is SGHDN and CDR2 is FVKESK in the germline V gene. The CDR3 contains 12 residues. The CDR3, as DNA: TGTGCCAGCAGCACCCGTTCCTATGGCTACACCCTC. The encoded protein is CASSTRSYGYTL.